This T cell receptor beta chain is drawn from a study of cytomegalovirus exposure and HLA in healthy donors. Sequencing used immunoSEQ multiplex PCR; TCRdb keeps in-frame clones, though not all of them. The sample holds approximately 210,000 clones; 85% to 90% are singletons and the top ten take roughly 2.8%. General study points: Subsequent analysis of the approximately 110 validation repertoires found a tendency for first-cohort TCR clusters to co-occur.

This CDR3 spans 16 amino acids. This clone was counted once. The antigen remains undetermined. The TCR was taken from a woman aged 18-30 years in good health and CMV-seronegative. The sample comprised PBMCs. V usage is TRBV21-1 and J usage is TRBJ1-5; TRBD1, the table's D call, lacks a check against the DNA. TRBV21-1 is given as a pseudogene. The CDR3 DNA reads TGTGCCAGCAGCAAAGGAGGGAACAGGGCTGGTCAGCCCCAGCATTTT. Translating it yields CASSKGGNRAGQPQHF.